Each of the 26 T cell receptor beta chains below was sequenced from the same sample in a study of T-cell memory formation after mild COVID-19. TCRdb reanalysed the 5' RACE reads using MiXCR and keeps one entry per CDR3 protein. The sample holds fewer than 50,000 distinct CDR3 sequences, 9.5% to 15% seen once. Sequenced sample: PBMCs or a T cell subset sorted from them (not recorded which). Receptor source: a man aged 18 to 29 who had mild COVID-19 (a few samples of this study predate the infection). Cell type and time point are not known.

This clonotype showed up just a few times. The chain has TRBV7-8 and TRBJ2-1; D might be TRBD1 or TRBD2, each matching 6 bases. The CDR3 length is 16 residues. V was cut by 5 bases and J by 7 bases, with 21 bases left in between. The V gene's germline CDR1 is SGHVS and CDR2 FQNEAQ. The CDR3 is CASSVLSGVDRNEQFF. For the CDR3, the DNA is TGTGCCAGCAGCGTACTATCGGGGGTCGACAGGAATGAGCAGTTCTTC.

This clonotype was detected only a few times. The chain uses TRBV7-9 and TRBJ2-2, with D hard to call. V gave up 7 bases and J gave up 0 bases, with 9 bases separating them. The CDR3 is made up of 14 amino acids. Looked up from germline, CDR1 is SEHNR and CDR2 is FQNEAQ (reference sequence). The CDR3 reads CASTRLTNTGELFF. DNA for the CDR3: TGTGCCAGCACCCGCCTAACGAACACCGGGGAGCTGTTTTTT.

The CDR3 bases are TGTGCCAGCAGCCCTACGTGGCCTAGTTCCAATGAGCAGTTCTTC. It is translated as CASSPTWPSSNEQFF. The chain is built from TRBV11-2 and TRBJ2-1, with no clear D. The germline V gene has CDR1 SGHAT and CDR2 FQNNGV. The CDR3 contains 15 residues. The V end lost 5 bases, the J end lost 6 bases, and 17 bases lay between the germline ends.

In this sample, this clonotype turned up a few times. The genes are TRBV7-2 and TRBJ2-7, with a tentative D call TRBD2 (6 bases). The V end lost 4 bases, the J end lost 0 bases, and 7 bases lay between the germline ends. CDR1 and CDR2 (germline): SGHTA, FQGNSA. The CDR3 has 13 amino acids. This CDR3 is CASSSDYSYEQYV. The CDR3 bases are TGTGCCAGCAGCTCGGACTACTCCTACGAGCAGTACGTC.

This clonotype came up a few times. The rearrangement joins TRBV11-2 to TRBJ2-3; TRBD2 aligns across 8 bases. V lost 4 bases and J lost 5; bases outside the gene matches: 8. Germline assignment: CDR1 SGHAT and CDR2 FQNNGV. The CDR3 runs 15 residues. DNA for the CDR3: TGTGCCAGCAGCTCTCTCGGGGGGGCCGGAGATACGCAGTATTTT. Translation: CASSSLGGAGDTQYF.

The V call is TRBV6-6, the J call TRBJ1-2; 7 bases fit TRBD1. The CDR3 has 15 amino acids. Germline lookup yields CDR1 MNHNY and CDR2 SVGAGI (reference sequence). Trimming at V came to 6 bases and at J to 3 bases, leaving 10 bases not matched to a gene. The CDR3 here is CASRLNPDRDYGYTF. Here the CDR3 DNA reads TGTGCCAGCAGATTAAACCCTGACAGGGACTATGGCTACACCTTC.

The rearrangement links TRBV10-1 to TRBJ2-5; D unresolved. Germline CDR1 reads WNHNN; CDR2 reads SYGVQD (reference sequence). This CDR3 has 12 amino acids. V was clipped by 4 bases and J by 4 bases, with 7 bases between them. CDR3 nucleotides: TGCGCCAGCAGTGGGTCGGGAGAGACCCAGTACTTC. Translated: CASSGSGETQYF.

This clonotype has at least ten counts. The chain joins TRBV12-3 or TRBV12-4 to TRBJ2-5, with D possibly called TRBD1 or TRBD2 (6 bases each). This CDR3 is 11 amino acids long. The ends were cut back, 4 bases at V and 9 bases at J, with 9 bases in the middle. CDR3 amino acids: CASSSRGAQYF. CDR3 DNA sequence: TGTGCCAGCAGTTCGAGGGGGGCCCAGTACTTC.

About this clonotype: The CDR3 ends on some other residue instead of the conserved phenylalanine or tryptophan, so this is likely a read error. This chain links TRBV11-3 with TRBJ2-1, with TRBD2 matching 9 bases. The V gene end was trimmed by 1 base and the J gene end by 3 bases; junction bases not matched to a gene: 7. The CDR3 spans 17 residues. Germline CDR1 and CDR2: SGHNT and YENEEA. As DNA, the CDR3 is TGTGCCAGCAGCTTAGGCGTCGGCGGGGGGGACTACAATGAGCAGTTCGTC. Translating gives CASSLGVGGGDYNEQFV.

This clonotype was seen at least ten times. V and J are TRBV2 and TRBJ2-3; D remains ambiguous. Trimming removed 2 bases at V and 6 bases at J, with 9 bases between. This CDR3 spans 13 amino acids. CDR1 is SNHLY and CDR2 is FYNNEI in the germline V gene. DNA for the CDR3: TGTGCCAGCAGTGAACCCTTCACGGATACGCAGTATTTT. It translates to CASSEPFTDTQYF.

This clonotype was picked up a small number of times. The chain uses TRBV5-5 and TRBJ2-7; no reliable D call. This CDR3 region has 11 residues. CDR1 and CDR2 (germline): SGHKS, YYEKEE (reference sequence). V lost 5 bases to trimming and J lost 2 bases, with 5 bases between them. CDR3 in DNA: TGTGCCAGCAGACCAGCCTACGAGCAGTACGTC. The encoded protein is CASRPAYEQYV.

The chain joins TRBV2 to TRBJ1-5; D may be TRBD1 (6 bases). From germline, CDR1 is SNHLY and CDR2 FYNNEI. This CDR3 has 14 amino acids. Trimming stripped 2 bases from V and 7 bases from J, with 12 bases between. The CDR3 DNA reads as TGTGCCAGCAGTGAACTAGAGGGGGGGCAGCCCCAGCATTTT. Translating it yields CASSELEGGQPQHF. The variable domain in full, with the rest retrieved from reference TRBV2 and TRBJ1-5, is EPEVTQTPSHQVTQMGQEVILRCVPISNHLYFYWYRQILGQKVEFLVSFYNNEISEKSEIFDDQFSVERPDGSNFTLKIRSTKLEDSAMYFCASSELEGGQPQHFGDGTRLSIL.

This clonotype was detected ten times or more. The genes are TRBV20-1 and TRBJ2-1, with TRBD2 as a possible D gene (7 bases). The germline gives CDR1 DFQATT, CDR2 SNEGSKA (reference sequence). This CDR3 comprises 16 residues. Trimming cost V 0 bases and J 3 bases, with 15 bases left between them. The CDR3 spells CSARDPAGAVYNEQFF. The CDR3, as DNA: TGCAGTGCTAGAGATCCCGCGGGGGCGGTCTACAATGAGCAGTTCTTC.

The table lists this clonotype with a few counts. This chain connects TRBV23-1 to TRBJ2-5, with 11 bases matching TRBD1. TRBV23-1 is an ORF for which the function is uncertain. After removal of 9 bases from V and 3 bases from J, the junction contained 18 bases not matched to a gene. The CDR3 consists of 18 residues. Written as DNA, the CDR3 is TGCGCCAGACCACCCATCACAAGGGACAGGGGGTCAGAAGAGACCCAGTACTTC. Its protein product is CARPPITRDRGSEETQYF.

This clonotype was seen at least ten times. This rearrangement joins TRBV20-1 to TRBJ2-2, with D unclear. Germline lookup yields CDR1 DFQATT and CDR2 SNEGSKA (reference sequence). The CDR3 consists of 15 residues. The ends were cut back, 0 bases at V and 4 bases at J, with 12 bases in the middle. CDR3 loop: CSARDRLEFTGELFF. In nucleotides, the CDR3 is TGCAGTGCTAGAGATCGATTGGAGTTCACCGGGGAGCTGTTTTTT.

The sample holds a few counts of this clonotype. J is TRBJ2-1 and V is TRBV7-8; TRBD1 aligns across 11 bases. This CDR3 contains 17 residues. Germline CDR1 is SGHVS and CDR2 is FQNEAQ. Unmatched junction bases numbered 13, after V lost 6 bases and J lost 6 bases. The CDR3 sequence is CASSHSAGTGGSNEQFF. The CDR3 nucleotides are TGTGCCAGCAGTCATAGCGCCGGGACAGGGGGGAGCAATGAGCAGTTCTTC.

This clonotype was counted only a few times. The CDR3 DNA is TGTGCCAGCAGCCCCCCCGTGTATACTGGAAACACCATATATTTT. As protein: CASSPPVYTGNTIYF. The genes are TRBV7-9 and TRBJ1-3; D is unclear. The CDR3 loop spans 15 amino acids. Germline CDR1 SEHNR, CDR2 FQNEAQ (reference sequence). Trimming cost V 5 bases and J 2 bases, with 13 bases left between them. Filled out from reference TRBV7-9 and TRBJ1-3, the complete variable domain reads DTGVSQNPRHKITKRGQNVTFRCDPISEHNRLYWYRQTLGQGPEFLTYFQNEAQLEKSRLLSDRFSAERPKGSFSTLEIQRTEQGDSAMYLCASSPPVYTGNTIYFGEGSWLTVV.

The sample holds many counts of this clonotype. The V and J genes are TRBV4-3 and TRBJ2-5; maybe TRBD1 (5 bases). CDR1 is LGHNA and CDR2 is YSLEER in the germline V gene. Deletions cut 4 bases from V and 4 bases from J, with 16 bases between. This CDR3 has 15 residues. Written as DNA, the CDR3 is TGCGCCAGCAGCCGGAGCTCGAGCAGGGTAGAGACCCAGTACTTC. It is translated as CASSRSSSRVETQYF.

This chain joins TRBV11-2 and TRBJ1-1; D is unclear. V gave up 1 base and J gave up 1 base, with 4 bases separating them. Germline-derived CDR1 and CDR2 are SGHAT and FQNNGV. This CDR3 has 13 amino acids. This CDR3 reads CASSLVRNTEAFF. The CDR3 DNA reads TGTGCCAGCAGCTTAGTTAGGAACACTGAAGCTTTCTTT. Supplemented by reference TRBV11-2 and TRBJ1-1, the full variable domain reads EAGVAQSPRYKIIEKRQSVAFWCNPISGHATLYWYQQILGQGPKLLIQFQNNGVVDDSQLPKDRFSAERLKGVDSTLKIQPAKLEDSAVYLCASSLVRNTEAFFGQGTRLTVV.

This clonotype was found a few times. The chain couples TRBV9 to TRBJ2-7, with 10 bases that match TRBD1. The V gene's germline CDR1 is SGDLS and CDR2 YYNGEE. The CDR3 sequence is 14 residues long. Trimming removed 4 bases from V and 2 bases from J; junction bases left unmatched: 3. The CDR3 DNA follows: TGTGCCAGCAGCACCGGACAGGGGGCCTACGAGCAGTACTTC. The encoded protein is CASSTGQGAYEQYF.

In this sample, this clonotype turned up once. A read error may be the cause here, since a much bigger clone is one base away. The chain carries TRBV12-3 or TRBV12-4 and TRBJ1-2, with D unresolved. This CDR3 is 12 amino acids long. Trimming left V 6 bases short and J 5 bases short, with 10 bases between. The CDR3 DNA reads TGTGCCAGCAGGAACAGTAGTTATGGCTACACCTTC. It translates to CASRNSSYGYTF.

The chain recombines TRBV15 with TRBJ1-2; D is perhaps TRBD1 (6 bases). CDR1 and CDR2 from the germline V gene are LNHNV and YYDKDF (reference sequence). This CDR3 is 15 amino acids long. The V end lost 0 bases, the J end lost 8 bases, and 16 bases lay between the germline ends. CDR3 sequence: CATSRDYFPGEGYTF. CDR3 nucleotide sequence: TGTGCCACCAGCAGAGATTATTTTCCAGGGGAGGGCTACACCTTC.

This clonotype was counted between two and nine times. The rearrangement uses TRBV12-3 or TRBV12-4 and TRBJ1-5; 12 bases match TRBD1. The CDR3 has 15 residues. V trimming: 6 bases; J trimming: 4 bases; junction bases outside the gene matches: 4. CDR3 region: CASRVGQGANQPQHF. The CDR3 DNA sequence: TGTGCCAGCAGGGTGGGACAGGGGGCTAATCAGCCCCAGCATTTT.

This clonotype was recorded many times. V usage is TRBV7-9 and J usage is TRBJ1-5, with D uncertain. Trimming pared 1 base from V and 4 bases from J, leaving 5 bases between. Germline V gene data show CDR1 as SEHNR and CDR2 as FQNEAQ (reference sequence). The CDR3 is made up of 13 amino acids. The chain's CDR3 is CASSLVGNQPQHF. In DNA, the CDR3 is TGTGCCAGCAGCTTAGTGGGGAATCAGCCCCAGCATTTT.

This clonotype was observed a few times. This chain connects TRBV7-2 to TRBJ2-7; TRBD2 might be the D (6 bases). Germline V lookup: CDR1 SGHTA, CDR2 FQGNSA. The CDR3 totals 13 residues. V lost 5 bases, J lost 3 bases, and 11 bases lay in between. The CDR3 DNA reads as TGTGCCAGCAGCACCGGGCGGGGCTACGAGCAGTACTTC. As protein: CASSTGRGYEQYF.

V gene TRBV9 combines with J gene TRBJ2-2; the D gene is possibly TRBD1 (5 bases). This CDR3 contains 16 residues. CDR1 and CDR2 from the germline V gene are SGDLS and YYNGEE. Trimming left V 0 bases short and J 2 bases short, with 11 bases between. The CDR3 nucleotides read TGTGCCAGCAGCGTAGATAAGACAGCAAACACCGGGGAGCTGTTTTTT. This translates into CASSVDKTANTGELFF.